This TCR beta chain was obtained from a study of cytomegalovirus exposure and HLA in healthy donors. Background on the study: It was reported in a later analysis that the roughly 120 validation repertoires used the same platform as the approximately 670 first-cohort repertoires.

The table came from immunoSEQ multiplex PCR; TCRdb's copy has only in-frame clones and leaves some out. The sample has 90,000 to 130,000 clones, around 85% seen once. Overall study findings and caveats: The study designated roughly 150 TCR beta chains cytomegalovirus-associated. Across donors, most TCRs were seen rarely, yet some public ones were widespread.

With regard to this clone: The antigen is unknown.

CDR1 is SEHNR and CDR2 is FQNEAQ in the germline V gene (reference sequence). The CDR3 loop spans 12 amino acids. V lost 1 base and J 5 bases, leaving 3 bases between the germline ends. This clonotype originated in a woman aged 18-30 years in good health and CMV-seronegative. Sequenced input: PBMCs. This chain joins TRBV7-9 and TRBJ1-5; D is unclear. This chain's CDR3 is CASSLGDQPQHF. CDR3 DNA sequence: TGTGCCAGCAGCTTAGGAGATCAGCCCCAGCATTTT.